Below are 18 T cell receptor beta chains sequenced from a single sample in a study of identical twins. TCRdb re-analysed the 5' RACE reads in MiXCR, keeping a single row per CDR3 protein. The table shows around 1.7 million distinct CDR3 sequences, with 32% occurring only once. The sample consisted of cord blood. These receptors were collected from a newborn girl in good health.

This clonotype is a singleton in its sample. This chain joins TRBV12-3 or TRBV12-4 and TRBJ1-1; D gene unclear. Trimming pared 8 bases from V and 2 bases from J, leaving 15 bases between. This CDR3 region has 14 residues. The CDR3 DNA sequence: TGTGCCAGCGGAACCTTTTTTAGCAACACTGAAGCTTTCTTT. This gives the protein CASGTFFSNTEAFF.

This clonotype was seen many times. The chain couples TRBV20-1 to TRBJ2-7; D may be TRBD2 (6 bases). The ends were cut back, 1 base at V and 2 bases at J, with 6 bases in the middle. Germline lookup yields CDR1 DFQATT and CDR2 SNEGSKA (reference sequence). The CDR3 contains 12 residues. Written as DNA, the CDR3 is TGCAGTGCTAGAGGACTAGCCTACGAGCAGTACTTC. Translating it yields CSARGLAYEQYF.

This clonotype has more than one count but fewer than ten. This chain uses TRBV10-3 with TRBJ2-3; D is possibly TRBD1 (7 bases). The V end lost 6 bases, the J end lost 4 bases, and 11 bases lay between the germline ends. Germline-derived CDR1 and CDR2 are ENHRY and SYGVKD. The CDR3 loop spans 13 amino acids. The CDR3 nucleotides read TGTGCCATCAGAGGAGGGGGCTCAGATACGCAGTATTTT. Residues: CAIRGGGSDTQYF.

This clonotype was recorded a few times. The V and J genes are TRBV28 and TRBJ2-7; 13 positions agree with TRBD2. The CDR3 length is 15 residues. Germline V gene data show CDR1 as MDHEN and CDR2 as SYDVKM. V lost 3 bases, J lost 5 bases, and 4 bases stayed unmatched. The CDR3 is CASSFGLAGVDEQYF. The CDR3 DNA reads TGTGCCAGCAGTTTTGGACTAGCGGGAGTGGACGAGCAGTACTTC.

This chain links TRBV5-1 with TRBJ2-5, with D hard to call. Trimming cost V 6 bases and J 13 bases, with 22 bases left between them. Per the germline V gene, CDR1 is SGHRS and CDR2 is YFSETQ. This CDR3 has 13 residues. The DNA for the CDR3 is TGCGCCAGCAACGGCGGCGAGTCCAGGAGAAGGTACTTC. This encodes CASNGGESRRRYF.

This chain joins TRBV2 and TRBJ1-1; D is uncertain. The V end lost 2 bases, the J end lost 4 bases, and 14 bases lay between the germline ends. The CDR3 loop spans 15 amino acids. Germline V gives CDR1 SNHLY, CDR2 FYNNEI. The CDR3 protein is CASSESGSPPTEAFF. CDR3 sequence (DNA): TGTGCCAGCAGTGAAAGTGGCAGCCCCCCCACTGAAGCTTTCTTT. Together with reference TRBV2 and TRBJ1-1, the CDR3 gives the full variable domain: EPEVTQTPSHQVTQMGQEVILRCVPISNHLYFYWYRQILGQKVEFLVSFYNNEISEKSEIFDDQFSVERPDGSNFTLKIRSTKLEDSAMYFCASSESGSPPTEAFFGQGTRLTVV.

This clonotype was picked up a small number of times. V is TRBV29-1 and J is TRBJ1-1; D is undetermined. V was clipped by 6 bases and J by 0 bases, with 14 bases between them. In germline, CDR1 is SQVTM, CDR2 ANQGSEA. This CDR3 region has 14 residues. The CDR3 sequence is CSVLTPTLNTEAFF. Written as DNA, the CDR3 is TGCAGCGTCCTTACCCCAACCTTGAACACTGAAGCTTTCTTT.

V and J are TRBV7-9 and TRBJ1-1; D is undetermined. CDR3 length: 11 residues. Germline V CDR1 and CDR2: SEHNR, FQNEAQ (reference sequence). V was pared by 4 bases and J by 7 bases, with 7 bases between. The CDR3 DNA reads TGTGCCAGCAGCTCTCCAGGTGAAGCTTTCTTT. Residues: CASSSPGEAFF.

This chain connects TRBV12-3 or TRBV12-4 to TRBJ2-1; 15 bases line up with TRBD2. This CDR3 is built from 18 residues. V shed 5 bases and J 5 bases; nucleotides not matched to a gene: 10. The CDR3 DNA reads as TGTGCCAGCAGTCCCCCTACGGGACTAGCGGGAGGACACAATGAGCAGTTCTTC. Translated, it gives CASSPPTGLAGGHNEQFF.

This chain connects TRBV28 to TRBJ2-5, with D perhaps TRBD2 (5 bases). Germline V gene data show CDR1 as MDHEN and CDR2 as SYDVKM. There are 15 residues in the CDR3. The ends were cut back, 8 bases at V and 4 bases at J, with 20 bases in the middle. CDR3 protein: CASLPWGEEGETQYF. CDR3 sequence (DNA): TGTGCCAGCCTTCCATGGGGAGAAGAAGGAGAGACCCAGTACTTC.

Only a few counts were recorded for this clonotype. The rearrangement joins TRBV4-1 to TRBJ1-2; D not certain. CDR1 MGHRA and CDR2 YSYEKL come from the germline V gene. The CDR3 spans 14 residues. Deletions cut 1 base from V and 5 bases from J, with 11 bases between. DNA for the CDR3: TGCGCCAGCAGCCAAGGGGATTTGGTTTATGGCTACACCTTC. This gives the protein CASSQGDLVYGYTF.

V usage is TRBV6-5 and J usage is TRBJ2-1; TRBD2 agrees at 11 bases. Germline CDR1 is MNHEY and CDR2 is SVGAGI. The CDR3 extends over 21 amino acids. Trimming took 1 base from V and 1 from J; bases not matched to a gene: 15. CDR3 nucleotides: TGTGCCAGCAGTTACTTCTTACCGGGACTAGCGGACAAAGGGTCCTACAATGAGCAGTTCTTC. Encoded protein: CASSYFLPGLADKGSYNEQFF.

The CDR3 nucleotides read TGCAGTGCTAGTCCCAGTGAAGTGACCTACGAGCAGTACTTC. Its protein is CSASPSEVTYEQYF. The rearrangement joins TRBV20-1 to TRBJ2-4; D unresolved. The end of the DNA is better explained by TRBJ2-7, so the J call may be wrong. The CDR3 has 14 residues. Germline CDR1 DFQATT, CDR2 SNEGSKA (reference sequence).

The J gene is TRBJ2-1, the V gene TRBV19; 10 bases map to TRBD2. The CDR3 consists of 17 residues. The trim removed 4 bases at V and 3 bases at J, leaving 9 bases unmatched. Germline assignment: CDR1 LNHDA and CDR2 SQIVND (reference sequence). CDR3 DNA: TGTGCCAGTAGTACCCGACTAGCGGGTTACCTCTACAATGAGCAGTTCTTC. Its translation: CASSTRLAGYLYNEQFF.

This clonotype was seen more than once but under ten times. The chain employs TRBV3-1 and TRBJ2-4; 8 nucleotides match TRBD2. TRBJ2-7 explains the end of the DNA better; the J call may be wrong. Germline-derived CDR1 and CDR2 are LGHDT and YNNKEL (reference sequence). The CDR3 is 14 residues long. This CDR3 reads CASSQTSVSYEQYF. The CDR3 DNA reads TGTGCCAGCAGCCAGACTAGCGTCTCCTACGAGCAGTACTTC.

At least ten counts were recorded for this clonotype. This chain uses TRBV6-5 with TRBJ2-5; D call uncertain. V dropped 6 bases and J dropped 2 bases, with 7 bases sitting between them. Germline CDR1 MNHEY, CDR2 SVGAGI. There are 12 residues in the CDR3. CDR3 sequence: CASRTFQETQYF. In nucleotides, the CDR3 is TGTGCCAGCAGAACCTTTCAAGAGACCCAGTACTTC.

This clonotype was seen only once. V gene TRBV5-1 combines with J gene TRBJ2-3, with D unclear. Germline V gene sequence: CDR1 SGHRS, CDR2 YFSETQ. V lost 5 bases and J lost 2, with 12 bases in between. The CDR3 is 14 residues long. CDR3 amino acids: CASRFQSNTDTQYF. The CDR3, as DNA: TGCGCCAGCAGGTTCCAAAGTAACACAGATACGCAGTATTTT. The full variable domain, its missing parts supplied by reference TRBV5-1 and TRBJ2-3, is KAGVTQTPRYLIKTRGQQVTLSCSPISGHRSVSWYQQTPGQGLQFLFEYFSETQRNKGNFPGRFSGRQFSNSRSEMNVSTLELGDSALYLCASRFQSNTDTQYFGPGTRLTVL.

This clonotype appeared a few times. The V gene is TRBV6-1, the J gene TRBJ2-7; D remains ambiguous. The V end lost 4 bases, the J end lost 2 bases, and 15 bases lay between the germline ends. This CDR3 contains 15 residues. Germline CDR1 MNHNS, CDR2 SASEGT. CDR3 sequence reads: CASSAFSTRTYEQYF. The CDR3 coding sequence is TGTGCCAGCAGTGCCTTTTCGACGAGAACCTACGAGCAGTACTTC.